The TCR beta chain under discussion was sequenced for a study of cytomegalovirus exposure and HLA in healthy donors. Study information: HLA-typed donors contributed around 85 million unique TCRs, which were held in an early data release. The study's findings and limits: A later analysis linked a missense DCLRE1C variant to TCR beta V- and J-gene trimming. Productive status was seen about 87% or about 30% of the time for most TCR beta V segments in an earlier analysis.

The PCR made use of 60 Vbeta and 13 Jbeta primers. Sequencing used immunoSEQ multiplex PCR; TCRdb keeps in-frame clones, though not all of them. Altogether nearly 200,000 clones are present, around four fifths being singletons, with the ten largest covering 5.5% to 7%. Germline V gene sequence: CDR1 SGDLS, CDR2 YYNGEE. V shed 2 bases and J 9 bases; nucleotides not matched to a gene: 3. The CDR3 has 14 residues. When sampled, the donors appeared nominally healthy, though they likely had unrecorded immune exposures. To note about this clone: Its antigen remains unidentified.

Sequencing was performed on PBMCs. The receptor was isolated from a woman between 50 and 59 years old in good health and CMV-seropositive. The rearrangement joins TRBV9 to TRBJ2-6, with 9 bases matching TRBD1. CDR3 in amino acids: CASSVGTGSNVLTF. CDR3 nucleotides: TGTGCCAGCAGCGTCGGGACAGGGAGCAACGTCCTGACTTTC.